One sample yielded the 11 T cell receptor beta chains listed below, sequenced in a study of identical twins. TCRdb independently ran MiXCR on the 5' RACE reads; one entry per CDR3 protein. The table has about 200,000 distinct CDR3 sequences, 15% seen once. These sequences were also reported in another study, on T cells expressing NK-cell markers.

The sample comprised CD8+ T cells sorted from blood. These receptor sequences come from a woman under 30 in good health.

This clonotype came up a few times. This chain joins TRBV13 and TRBJ1-1; D gene uncertain. Germline V lookup: CDR1 PRHDT, CDR2 FYEKMQ (reference sequence). Trimming cost V 5 bases and J 6 bases, with 7 bases left between them. The CDR3 covers 11 residues. The CDR3 DNA sequence: TGTGCCAGCAGCCCCCTCGCTGAAGCTTTCTTT. Protein sequence: CASSPLAEAFF.

This clonotype has only a few counts. The rearrangement uses TRBV12-3 or TRBV12-4 and TRBJ2-3; D might be TRBD2 (6 bases). The CDR3 length is 15 residues. Trimming removed 3 bases at V and 1 base at J, with 11 bases between. The CDR3 region is CASSFGPGGTDTQYF. CDR3 nucleotides: TGTGCCAGCAGTTTTGGGCCGGGAGGCACAGATACGCAGTATTTT.

This clonotype appeared many times. The genes are TRBV10-3 and TRBJ2-7, with 7 bases aligning to TRBD2. This CDR3 region has 17 residues. J lost 7 bases, V lost 3 bases, and 18 bases had no gene match. Germline V gene sequence: CDR1 ENHRY, CDR2 SYGVKD. CDR3 residues: CAISDMVHSGPGWEQYF. CDR3 in DNA: TGTGCCATCAGTGATATGGTACATAGCGGGCCAGGTTGGGAGCAGTACTTC.

The V and J genes are TRBV5-5 and TRBJ2-5; D uncertain. V gave up 6 bases and J gave up 1 base, with 13 bases separating them. There are 14 residues in the CDR3. CDR1 and CDR2 from the germline V gene are SGHKS and YYEKEE (reference sequence). The CDR3 coding sequence is TGTGCCAGCATCTCCGGGTCGGCCCAAGAGACCCAGTACTTC. The encoded protein is CASISGSAQETQYF. Full variable domain (outside the CDR3, taken from reference TRBV5-5 and TRBJ2-5): DAGVTQSPTHLIKTRGQQVTLRCSPISGHKSVSWYQQVLGQGPQFIFQYYEKEERGRGNFPDRFSARQFPNYSSELNVNALLLGDSALYLCASISGSAQETQYFGPGTRLLVL.

This chain joins TRBV12-3 or TRBV12-4 and TRBJ2-7; D is tentatively TRBD1 or TRBD2 (5 bases each). This CDR3 spans 15 amino acids. Trimming took 6 bases from V and 0 from J, leaving 15 bases between them. The CDR3 sequence: CASSSGTQRSYEQYF. CDR3 bases: TGTGCCAGCAGCTCCGGGACGCAACGCTCCTACGAGCAGTACTTC.

This clonotype was seen a few times. The chain employs TRBV29-1 and TRBJ2-1; 10 bases fit TRBD2. With 3 bases clipped from V and 1 base from J, the junction kept 9 bases outside the gene matches. Germline CDR1 and CDR2: SQVTM and ANQGSEA. CDR3 length: 17 amino acids. Written as DNA, the CDR3 is TGCAGCGTTGATGGGCTAGCGGGAGTAAGGTCCTACAATGAGCAGTTCTTC. Its translation is CSVDGLAGVRSYNEQFF.

This chain connects TRBV3-1 to TRBJ2-3; D possibly uses TRBD1 or TRBD2 (5 bases each). Between the trimmed V and J ends, which lost 5 bases and 5 bases, there was a span of 23 bases. This CDR3 has 17 residues. Germline CDR1 is LGHDT and CDR2 is YNNKEL (reference sequence). CDR3 loop: CASSSTGSTEGIDTQYF. The CDR3 region has the DNA TGTGCCAGCAGCTCTACCGGTAGCACCGAGGGGATAGATACGCAGTATTTT.

This clonotype was observed a handful of times. The chain uses TRBV25-1 and TRBJ2-1; TRBD2 is a possible D gene (7 bases). Germline lookup yields CDR1 MGHDK and CDR2 SYGVNS. Trimming stripped 3 bases from V and 10 bases from J, with 13 bases between. This CDR3 spans 13 amino acids. The CDR3 reads CASSEVGGLEQFF. The CDR3 nucleotides read TGTGCCAGCAGTGAGGTGGGGGGGCTGGAGCAGTTCTTC. The whole variable domain, filled in from reference TRBV25-1 and TRBJ2-1, reads EADIYQTPRYLVIGTGKKITLECSQTMGHDKMYWYQQDPGMELHLIHYSYGVNSTEKGDLSSESTVSRIRTEHFPLTLESARPSHTSQYLCASSEVGGLEQFFGPGTRLTVL.

The chain employs TRBV12-3 or TRBV12-4 and TRBJ2-1, with TRBD1 identical over 8 bases. The J segment lost 0 bases and the V segment lost 5 bases, leaving 6 bases of the junction unmatched. The CDR3 is 16 residues long. CDR3 protein: CASSDQGASSYNEQFF. CDR3 sequence (DNA): TGTGCCAGCAGTGATCAGGGGGCGAGCTCCTACAATGAGCAGTTCTTC.

The chain is built from TRBV7-9 and TRBJ2-5, with unresolved D. Trimming shortened V by 4 bases and J by 1 base, and 10 bases separated the two germline ends. CDR1 SEHNR and CDR2 FQNEAQ come from the germline V gene (reference sequence). CDR3 length equals 14 residues. In nucleotides, the CDR3 is TGTGCCAGCAGCTCGTTACAACTCCAAGAGACCCAGTACTTC. Translation gives CASSSLQLQETQYF.

The J gene is TRBJ2-1, the V gene TRBV9; a possible D gene is TRBD2 (7 bases). Trimming removed 2 bases from V and 8 bases from J, with 20 bases in between. CDR3 length: 16 residues. Germline values: CDR1 SGDLS, CDR2 YYNGEE. CDR3 region: CASSVGRGGAFHEQFF. The CDR3 region has the DNA TGTGCCAGCAGCGTCGGCCGAGGGGGGGCCTTTCATGAGCAGTTCTTC.